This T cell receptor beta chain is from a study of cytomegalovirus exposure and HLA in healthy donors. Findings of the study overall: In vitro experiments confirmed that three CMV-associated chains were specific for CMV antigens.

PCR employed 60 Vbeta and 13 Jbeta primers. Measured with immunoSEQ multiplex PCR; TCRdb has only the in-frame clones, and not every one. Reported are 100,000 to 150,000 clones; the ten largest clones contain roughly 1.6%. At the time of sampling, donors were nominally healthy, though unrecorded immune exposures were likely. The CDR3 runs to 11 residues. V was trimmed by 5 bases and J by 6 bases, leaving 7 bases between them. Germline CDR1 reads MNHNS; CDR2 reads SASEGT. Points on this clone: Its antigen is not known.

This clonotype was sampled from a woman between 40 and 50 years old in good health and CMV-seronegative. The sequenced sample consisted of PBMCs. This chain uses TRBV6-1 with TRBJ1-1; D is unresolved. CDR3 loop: CASSFAAEAFF. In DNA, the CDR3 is TGTGCCAGCAGTTTCGCGGCTGAAGCTTTCTTT.